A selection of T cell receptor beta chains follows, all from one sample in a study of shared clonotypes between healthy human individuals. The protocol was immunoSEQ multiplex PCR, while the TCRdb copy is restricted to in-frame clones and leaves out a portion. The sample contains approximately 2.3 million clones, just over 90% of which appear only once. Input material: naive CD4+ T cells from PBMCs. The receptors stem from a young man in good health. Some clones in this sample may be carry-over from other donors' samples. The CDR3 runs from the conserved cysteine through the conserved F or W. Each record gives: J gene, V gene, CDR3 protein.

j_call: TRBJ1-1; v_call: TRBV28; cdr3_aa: CASGTGNTEAFF
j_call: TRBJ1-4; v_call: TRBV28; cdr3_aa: CASSLGGGRYEKLFF
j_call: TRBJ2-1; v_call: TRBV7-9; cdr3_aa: CASSLDGDRGYNEQFF
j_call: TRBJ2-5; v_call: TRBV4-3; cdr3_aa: CASSQDFRDTSTQYF
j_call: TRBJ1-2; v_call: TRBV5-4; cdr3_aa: CASSSSPSGARGYTF
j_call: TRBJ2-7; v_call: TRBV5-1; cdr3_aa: CASSSLAGDGEQYF
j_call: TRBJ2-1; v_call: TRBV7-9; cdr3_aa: CASSRAAAGPYNEQFF
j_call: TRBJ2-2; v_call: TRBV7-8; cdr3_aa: CASSLYDSTGELFF
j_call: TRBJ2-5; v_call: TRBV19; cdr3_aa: CASSIKYQETQYF
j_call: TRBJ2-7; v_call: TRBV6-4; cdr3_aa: CASKRAPQLAYEQYF
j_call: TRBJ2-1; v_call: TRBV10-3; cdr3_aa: CAISESVTSSYNEQFF
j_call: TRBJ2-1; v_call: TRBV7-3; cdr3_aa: CASSLIGGSSYNEQFF
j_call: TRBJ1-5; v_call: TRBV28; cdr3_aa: CATSGASQPQHF
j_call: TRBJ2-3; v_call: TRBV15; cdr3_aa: CATSSPGRELARATDTQYF
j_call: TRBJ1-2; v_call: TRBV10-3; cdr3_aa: CAISDQVGGRGYTF
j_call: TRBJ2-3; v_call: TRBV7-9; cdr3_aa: CASSPGLAGDSDTQYF
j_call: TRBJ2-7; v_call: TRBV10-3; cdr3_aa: CAIRGQGSPYEQYF
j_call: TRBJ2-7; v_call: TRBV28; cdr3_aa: CATAGNSYEQYF
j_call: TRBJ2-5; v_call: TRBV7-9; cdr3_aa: CASSLGGTGVETQYF
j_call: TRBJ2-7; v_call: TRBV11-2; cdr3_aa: CASSLGLWGSYEQYF
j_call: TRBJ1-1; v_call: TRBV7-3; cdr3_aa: CASSSQGQGNTEAFF
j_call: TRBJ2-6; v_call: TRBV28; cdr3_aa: CASSLGPSSGANVLTF
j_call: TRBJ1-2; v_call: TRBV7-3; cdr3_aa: CASSPRQGLGYTF
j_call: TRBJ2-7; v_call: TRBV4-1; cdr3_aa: CASSVQRTSGYEQYF
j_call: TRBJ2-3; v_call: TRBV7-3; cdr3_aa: CASSLGQYTDTQYF
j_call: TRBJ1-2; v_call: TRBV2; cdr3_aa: CASSRVEGYGYTF
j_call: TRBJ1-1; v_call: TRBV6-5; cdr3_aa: CASRLRDAGAEAFF
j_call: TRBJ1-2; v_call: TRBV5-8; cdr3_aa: CASSPGRGRGGYTF
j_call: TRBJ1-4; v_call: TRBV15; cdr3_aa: CATSRDGTANEKLFF
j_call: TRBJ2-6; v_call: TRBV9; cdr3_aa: CASSESPFSGANVLTF
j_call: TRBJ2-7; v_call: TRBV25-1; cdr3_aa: CASSESGGTGAYEQYF
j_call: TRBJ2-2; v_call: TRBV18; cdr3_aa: CASSPTSVNTGELFF
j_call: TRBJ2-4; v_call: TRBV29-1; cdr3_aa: CSVVSRARAKNIQYF
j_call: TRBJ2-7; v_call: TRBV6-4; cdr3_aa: CASSDWAGTGPYEQYF
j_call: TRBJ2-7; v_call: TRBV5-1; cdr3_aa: CASSPQDRGPYEQYF
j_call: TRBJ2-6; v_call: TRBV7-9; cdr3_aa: CASSFRVSGANVLTF
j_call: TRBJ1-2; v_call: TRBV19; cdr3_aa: CASSTRQNGYTF
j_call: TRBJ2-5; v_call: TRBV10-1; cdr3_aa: CASSPRTGLQETQYF
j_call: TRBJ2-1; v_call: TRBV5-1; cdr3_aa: CASSFGTRNEQFF
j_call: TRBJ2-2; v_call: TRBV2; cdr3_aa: CALGRGRNTGELFF
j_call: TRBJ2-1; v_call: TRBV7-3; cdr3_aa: CASSLVHRTGAYNEQFF
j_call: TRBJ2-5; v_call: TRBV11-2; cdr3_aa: CASSSSETQYF